This T cell receptor beta chain was observed in a study of spatial heterogeneity in lung cancer. Study summary: Each time, sequencing found more beta-chain sequences than alpha-chain sequences. Combinations of a unique TCR and a UMI were tallied in raw reads, and on average each appeared more than ten times.

The time point was: sample taken at primary tumor resection. Donors were 55 to 75 untreated early-stage non-small cell lung cancer patients. Sequencing covered unsorted whole RNA taken from tumor, nontumor lung or frozen PBMC. Each CDR3 protein gets one entry after TCRdb re-called the 5' RACE reads with MiXCR. The sample yields 20,000 to 25,000 distinct CDR3 sequences, approximately 4.2% seen once. V was clipped by 4 bases and J by 6 bases; unmatched bases: 8. Germline lookup yields CDR1 SGHDN and CDR2 FVKESK. The CDR3 is made up of 16 amino acids. The chain is built from TRBV14 and TRBJ2-1, with TRBD2 matching over 11 bases. The specimen was PBMCs, collected at surgery. This receptor was obtained from a male donor with early-stage non-small cell lung cancer. The CDR3 sequence: CASSPGFTSGGNEQFF. CDR3 DNA: TGTGCCAGCAGCCCAGGTTTCACTAGCGGGGGCAATGAGCAGTTCTTC.